These T cell receptor beta chains were read from a single sample in a study of blood T cell repertoires in COVID-19. This table comes from immunoSEQ multiplex PCR, and its TCRdb copy is limited to in-frame clones, with some not included. The sample records around 150,000 clones, roughly nine tenths being singletons. Sequences were obtained from peripheral blood. The receptors shown here come from a man in his fifties or sixties with active or convalescent COVID-19. The CDR3 runs from the conserved cysteine through the conserved F or W. Each record gives: D gene, V gene, clone size, CDR3 length, J gene, CDR3 DNA, CDR3 protein. The D gene is left open where the match is weak. Part of the rows lack a size; the others show once, few, many or a class for expanded clones.

D: TRBD2; V: TRBV24-1; size: NA; length: 15; J: TRBJ2-1; DNA: TGTGCCACCAGTCCAGCGGGAAGCTCCTACAATGAGCAGTTCTTC; CDR3: CATSPAGSSYNEQFF
D: TRBD1; V: TRBV5-1; size: NA; length: 17; J: TRBJ1-3; DNA: TGCGCCAGCAGCCCCGGGACAGGGGTCCTCGCCGGAAACACCATATATTTT; CDR3: CASSPGTGVLAGNTIYF
D: NA; V: TRBV7-6; size: few; length: 16; J: TRBJ1-4; DNA: TGTGCCAGCAGCTTAAGAAGGGGGACACCCAATGAAAAACTGTTTTTT; CDR3: CASSLRRGTPNEKLFF
D: NA; V: TRBV12-5; size: NA; length: 13; J: TRBJ1-2; DNA: TGTGCTAGTGGTCCTATGGGCAGGGGAGGCTACACCTTC; CDR3: CASGPMGRGGYTF
D: NA; V: TRBV5-5; size: NA; length: 14; J: TRBJ1-1; DNA: TGTGCCAGCAGCTTGTTGACCGGGGGCACTGAAGCTTTCTTT; CDR3: CASSLLTGGTEAFF
D: TRBD1; V: TRBV5-1; size: NA; length: 15; J: TRBJ2-5; DNA: TGCGCCAGCAGCTTCCTAGGGGACAGGGCCGAGACCCAGTACTTC; CDR3: CASSFLGDRAETQYF
D: TRBD2; V: TRBV6-5; size: NA; length: 15; J: TRBJ2-3; DNA: TGTGCCAGCAATACACTAGCGGGAGTGCAAGATACGCAGTATTTT; CDR3: CASNTLAGVQDTQYF
D: NA; V: TRBV28; size: NA; length: 12; J: TRBJ1-2; DNA: TGTGCCGCGGAGGATACTAACTATGGCTACACCTTC; CDR3: CAAEDTNYGYTF
D: TRBD1; V: TRBV6-1; size: few; length: 15; J: TRBJ2-7; DNA: TGTGCCAGCAGTGAGACCGCCGGACAGGGGCTGGAGCAGTACTTC; CDR3: CASSETAGQGLEQYF
D: NA; V: TRBV15; size: NA; length: 16; J: TRBJ2-3; DNA: TGTGCCACCAGCCTGGTTGGGACTTATATAGCAGATACGCAGTATTTT; CDR3: CATSLVGTYIADTQYF
D: TRBD1; V: TRBV4-1; size: NA; length: 15; J: TRBJ1-2; DNA: TGCGCCAGCAGCCAACAGGACAGGGGGCGCGGTGGCTACACCTTC; CDR3: CASSQQDRGRGGYTF
D: NA; V: TRBV25-1; size: NA; length: 16; J: TRBJ2-1; DNA: TGTGCCAGCAGTGATAGTTCACAGGGTAATAGGAATGAGCAGTTCTTC; CDR3: CASSDSSQGNRNEQFF
D: NA; V: TRBV6-1; size: NA; length: 15; J: TRBJ1-4; DNA: TGTGCCAGCAGTGAAATTAGGCAGGGAAATGAAAAACTGTTTTTT; CDR3: CASSEIRQGNEKLFF
D: TRBD1; V: TRBV6-5; size: once; length: 14; J: TRBJ2-7; DNA: TGTGCCAGCAGGGGACAGGGGGCCTCGTACGAGCAGTACTTC; CDR3: CASRGQGASYEQYF
D: TRBD1; V: TRBV5-1; size: NA; length: 12; J: TRBJ1-2; DNA: TGCGCCAGCAGGACAGGGAACTATGGCTACACCTTC; CDR3: CASRTGNYGYTF
D: NA; V: TRBV2; size: NA; length: 14; J: TRBJ2-5; DNA: TGTGCCAGCAGGAACCTGGGAGCACAAGAGACCCAGTACTTC; CDR3: CASRNLGAQETQYF
D: TRBD2; V: TRBV6-5; size: NA; length: 14; J: TRBJ2-3; DNA: TGTGCCAGTTCAGCGGGGGGGGGCACAGATACGCAGTATTTT; CDR3: CASSAGGGTDTQYF
D: NA; V: TRBV5-1; size: NA; length: 15; J: TRBJ1-5; DNA: TGCGCCAGCAGCTTGGCCGGGACACAAAATCAGCCCCAGCATTTT; CDR3: CASSLAGTQNQPQHF
D: NA; V: TRBV19; size: NA; length: 18; J: TRBJ1-2; DNA: TGTGCCAGTAGTATAGGATGGGACGTCCTAGGAGGGCCCTATGGCTACACCTTC; CDR3: CASSIGWDVLGGPYGYTF
D: TRBD1; V: TRBV27; size: NA; length: 15; J: TRBJ2-1; DNA: TGTGCCAGCAGCTCGGACAGGGGGCACTACAATGAGCAGTTCTTC; CDR3: CASSSDRGHYNEQFF
D: NA; V: TRBV6-5; size: NA; length: 13; J: TRBJ1-1; DNA: TGTGCCAGCAGCAACGGGGTGAACACTGAAGCTTTCTTT; CDR3: CASSNGVNTEAFF
D: TRBD1; V: TRBV5-1; size: NA; length: 16; J: TRBJ2-7; DNA: TGCGCCAGCAGCTTGAATGTTGGGGGACAGGGCTACGAGCAGTACTTC; CDR3: CASSLNVGGQGYEQYF
D: NA; V: TRBV14; size: NA; length: 15; J: TRBJ2-2; DNA: TGTGCCAGCAGCCAAGATCAGGAAACAGGCAGGGAGCTGTTTTTT; CDR3: CASSQDQETGRELFF
D: TRBD1; V: TRBV18; size: NA; length: 16; J: TRBJ1-5; DNA: TGTGCCAGCTCACCCGACCACAGGGGGTTCAATCAGCCCCAGCATTTT; CDR3: CASSPDHRGFNQPQHF
D: NA; V: TRBV27; size: NA; length: 14; J: TRBJ2-3; DNA: TGTGCCAGCAGCCAGGACAGCCGTACAGATACGCAGTATTTT; CDR3: CASSQDSRTDTQYF
D: TRBD1; V: TRBV7-9; size: NA; length: 15; J: TRBJ1-2; DNA: TGTGCCAGCAGCTTAGTATCCCCACAGGGGAATGGCTACACCTTC; CDR3: CASSLVSPQGNGYTF
D: TRBD1; V: TRBV11-3; size: NA; length: 14; J: TRBJ1-3; DNA: TGTGCCAGCAGCGCAACAGGGGCTGGAAACACCATATATTTT; CDR3: CASSATGAGNTIYF
D: TRBD2; V: TRBV7-6; size: NA; length: 17; J: TRBJ2-7; DNA: TGTGCCAGCAGCTTAGTCCTTAGCGGGGGCTGCTCCTACGAGCAGTACTTC; CDR3: CASSLVLSGGCSYEQYF
D: TRBD1; V: TRBV7-6; size: NA; length: 15; J: TRBJ1-1; DNA: TGTGCCAGCAGCAATTCACAGGGGGCGAACACTGAAGCTTTCTTT; CDR3: CASSNSQGANTEAFF
D: NA; V: TRBV9; size: NA; length: 14; J: TRBJ2-2; DNA: TGTGCCAGCAGCGGATCTGCGCGGACCGGGGAGCTGTTTTTT; CDR3: CASSGSARTGELFF
D: NA; V: TRBV12-3/TRBV12-4; size: NA; length: 12; J: TRBJ2-3; DNA: TGTGCCAGCAGAGCCGGGACAGATACGCAGTATTTT; CDR3: CASRAGTDTQYF
D: NA; V: TRBV9; size: NA; length: 15; J: TRBJ2-6; DNA: TGTGCCAGCAGCGTCAGGATCTCTGGGGCCAACGTCCTGACTTTC; CDR3: CASSVRISGANVLTF
D: TRBD2; V: TRBV5-1; size: NA; length: 14; J: TRBJ2-5; DNA: TGCGCCAGCAGCTTCGGCCAGGGAGGGGAGACCCAGTACTTC; CDR3: CASSFGQGGETQYF
D: TRBD2; V: TRBV27; size: NA; length: 13; J: TRBJ2-2; DNA: TGTGCCAGCAGCCGGGGGGGCACCGGGGAGCTGTTTTTT; CDR3: CASSRGGTGELFF
D: NA; V: TRBV6-5; size: NA; length: 14; J: TRBJ1-2; DNA: TGTGCCAGCAGTTACCGACAGAACAACTATGGCTACACCTTC; CDR3: CASSYRQNNYGYTF
D: TRBD1; V: TRBV5-1; size: NA; length: 15; J: TRBJ1-5; DNA: TGCGCCAGCAGCTTAGAGGGGGCAGGCAATCAGCCCCAGCATTTT; CDR3: CASSLEGAGNQPQHF
D: NA; V: TRBV29-1; size: NA; length: 13; J: TRBJ1-1; DNA: TGCAGCGTTGGGGGAGGGTTGAACACTGAAGCTTTCTTT; CDR3: CSVGGGLNTEAFF
D: TRBD1; V: TRBV15; size: NA; length: 16; J: TRBJ1-1; DNA: TGTGCCACCAGCACCCCCGGGACAGTCACGAACACTGAAGCTTTCTTT; CDR3: CATSTPGTVTNTEAFF
D: TRBD1; V: TRBV19; size: NA; length: 15; J: TRBJ1-5; DNA: TGTGCCAGTAGTCTCCAAGGACAGGTCAATCAGCCCCAGCATTTT; CDR3: CASSLQGQVNQPQHF
D: TRBD1; V: TRBV27; size: medium-sized; length: 15; J: TRBJ2-7; DNA: TGTGCCAGCAGTTTAAAGGACAGGGGCGCCTACGAGCAGTACTTC; CDR3: CASSLKDRGAYEQYF
D: NA; V: TRBV24-1; size: few; length: 16; J: TRBJ2-3; DNA: TGTGCCCCCCCGGGCAGACTAGTCCGAATCACAGATACGCAGTATTTT; CDR3: CAPPGRLVRITDTQYF
D: NA; V: TRBV4-1; size: NA; length: 16; J: TRBJ2-4; DNA: TGCGCCAGCGGCAAGGGGGAGGGCAACAATAAAAACATTCAGTACTTC; CDR3: CASGKGEGNNKNIQYF
D: TRBD1; V: TRBV7-7; size: NA; length: 16; J: TRBJ2-5; DNA: TGTGCCAGCAGCTTAGACGGGACAGCATCTCAAGAGACCCAGTACTTC; CDR3: CASSLDGTASQETQYF
D: NA; V: TRBV6-4; size: NA; length: 13; J: TRBJ2-1; DNA: TGTGCCAGCAGCCACAGATCCGGGGGTGAGCAGTTCTTC; CDR3: CASSHRSGGEQFF
D: NA; V: TRBV24-1; size: NA; length: 14; J: TRBJ1-4; DNA: TGTGCCACCAGTGGAAAGGGGACAAATGAAAAACTGTTTTTT; CDR3: CATSGKGTNEKLFF